Each of the 17 T cell receptor beta chains below was sequenced from the same sample in a study of blood T cell repertoires in COVID-19. Clones were sequenced by immunoSEQ multiplex PCR, and TCRdb holds only the in-frame ones, with some missing. The data contain 200,000 to 300,000 clones, almost 85% of them singletons. The sample was peripheral blood. All receptors derive from a man aged 50 or older with acute or convalescent COVID-19.

J is TRBJ1-4 and V is TRBV18; 9 positions agree with TRBD1. Germline V gene lookup returns CDR1 KGHSH and CDR2 LQKENI. The V and J ends lost 0 bases and 7 bases, in that order; junction bases with no gene match: 3. The CDR3 spans 15 residues. For the CDR3, the DNA is TGTGCCAGCTCACCACCGGGACAGGGTGGTGAAAAACTGTTTTTT. Its translation: CASSPPGQGGEKLFF.

The chain combines TRBV19 with TRBJ1-5; 9 bases are shared with TRBD1. The germline V gene encodes CDR1 LNHDA and CDR2 SQIVND (reference sequence). The junction had 22 bases not matched to a gene; V was cut back by 5 bases and J by 5 bases. The CDR3 contains 20 residues. CDR3 amino acids: CASSPGLGQGFQSGHQPQHF. CDR3 nucleotides: TGTGCCAGTAGTCCTGGGTTGGGACAGGGCTTTCAATCGGGCCATCAGCCCCAGCATTTT.

This clone was counted a few times. The CDR3 sequence: CASSPRTSGNNEQFF. The CDR3 DNA follows: TGTGCCAGCAGCCCACGGACTAGCGGCAACAATGAGCAGTTCTTC. The chain carries TRBV5-6 and TRBJ2-1; 10 bases line up with TRBD2. CDR3 size: 15 residues. CDR1 SGHDT and CDR2 YYEEEE come from the germline V gene. Trimming at V came to 4 bases and at J to 5 bases, leaving 6 bases not matched to a gene.

The chain employs TRBV18 and TRBJ2-7, with 9 positions matching TRBD2. This CDR3 is built from 17 residues. CDR1 is KGHSH, CDR2 LQKENI, per germline. Trimming took 2 bases from V and 0 from J; bases not matched to a gene: 8. The chain's CDR3 is CASSPFHSSGSSYEQYF. In DNA, the CDR3 is TGTGCCAGCTCACCATTTCATAGTAGCGGGAGCTCCTACGAGCAGTACTTC.

CDR3 nucleotide sequence: TGTGCCACCGAGACCGGGACAGGGGGCTTGTGGAATGAGCAGTTCTTC. This encodes CATETGTGGLWNEQFF. The rearrangement joins TRBV24-1 to TRBJ2-1; 12 bases fit TRBD1. The CDR3 length is 16 residues. The germline gives CDR1 KGHDR, CDR2 SFDVKD. V lost 9 bases and J lost 7; bases outside the gene matches: 12.

This clone is a singleton in its sample. This chain links TRBV6-5 with TRBJ2-2; D is ambiguous. With 6 bases removed from V and 0 bases from J, the gap between germline ends came to 5 bases. The CDR3 is 13 residues long. Germline values: CDR1 MNHEY, CDR2 SVGAGI. The CDR3 loop reads CASRQSNTGELFF. The DNA of the CDR3 is TGTGCCAGCAGACAATCGAACACCGGGGAGCTGTTTTTT.

V and J are TRBV30 and TRBJ1-4; D is ambiguous. Trimming stripped 7 bases from V and 0 bases from J, with 12 bases between. Germline lookup yields CDR1 GTSNPN and CDR2 SVGIG (reference sequence). The CDR3 extends over 14 amino acids. The CDR3 here is CASKSLTTNEKLFF. In DNA form, the CDR3 reads TGTGCCTCGAAGAGCCTTACAACTAATGAAAAACTGTTTTTT.

The rearrangement links TRBV7-8 to TRBJ1-6; 9 nucleotides align to TRBD1. J was trimmed by 6 bases and V by 2 bases; bases with no gene match: 11. The CDR3 totals 18 residues. Germline V gene sequence: CDR1 SGHVS, CDR2 FQNEAQ. CDR3 residues: CASSLRPVDRGFNSPLHF. The CDR3 coding sequence is TGTGCCAGCAGCTTACGCCCTGTGGACAGGGGCTTTAATTCACCCCTCCACTTT.

This rearrangement joins TRBV5-6 to TRBJ1-6; D is ambiguous. Looked up from germline, CDR1 is SGHDT and CDR2 is YYEEEE. Trimming removed 0 bases from V and 7 bases from J, with 8 bases in between. The CDR3 consists of 14 residues. Here the CDR3 reads CASSLVQANSPLHF. The CDR3 region has the DNA TGTGCCAGCAGCTTGGTGCAGGCAAATTCACCCCTCCACTTT.

The rearrangement links TRBV11-3 to TRBJ2-7; 10 bases match TRBD1. J lost 2 bases, V lost 1 base, and 5 bases had no gene match. CDR1 is SGHNT and CDR2 is YENEEA in the germline V gene. This CDR3 has 16 residues. CDR3 coding DNA: TGTGCCAGCAGCTTAGGGGACAGGGGAGTTCCCTACGAGCAGTACTTC. It is translated as CASSLGDRGVPYEQYF.

The CDR3 coding sequence is TGTGCCAGCAGTCTACTTAGCGGGAGCGGCCCCTACGAGCAGTACTTC. It yields the protein CASSLLSGSGPYEQYF. The V and J genes are TRBV27 and TRBJ2-7; 9 positions agree with TRBD2. The V segment lost 5 bases and the J segment 2 bases; nucleotides outside the gene matches: 10. Germline V gene data show CDR1 as MNHEY and CDR2 as SMNVEV (reference sequence). The CDR3 length is 16 residues.

This chain uses TRBV11-3 with TRBJ2-5, with 7 bases lining up with TRBD1. The CDR3 spans 16 residues. J lost 4 bases, V lost 5 bases, and 13 bases had no gene match. Germline V gene lookup returns CDR1 SGHNT and CDR2 YENEEA. CDR3 in amino acids: CASSLGLDRDVETQYF. CDR3 in DNA: TGTGCCAGCAGCCTCGGACTCGACAGGGATGTAGAGACCCAGTACTTC.

The genes are TRBV24-1 and TRBJ1-6; D perhaps matches TRBD1 (5 bases). Germline V CDR1 and CDR2: KGHDR, SFDVKD. CDR3 length: 15 amino acids. Trimming removed 1 base at V and 9 bases at J, with 12 bases between. CDR3 in DNA: TGTGCCACCAGTGATTTTCGACAGTCGGGTTCACCCCTCCACTTT. Protein: CATSDFRQSGSPLHF.

V is TRBV19 and J is TRBJ2-2; TRBD1 aligns across 9 bases. This CDR3 contains 15 residues. Germline V gene sequence: CDR1 LNHDA, CDR2 SQIVND (reference sequence). The J segment lost 7 bases and the V segment lost 6 bases, leaving 9 bases of the junction unmatched. Written as DNA, the CDR3 is TGTGCCAGTAGGGCCCTGGACAGGGGAGTCGGGGAGCTGTTTTTT. It yields the protein CASRALDRGVGELFF.

J is TRBJ2-5 and V is TRBV6-5; D might be TRBD2 (7 bases). The ends were cut back, 5 bases at V and 3 bases at J, with 13 bases in the middle. Germline CDR1 is MNHEY and CDR2 is SVGAGI. This CDR3 has 14 residues. The CDR3 bases are TGTGCCAGCAGTCCCAGGGGAGGGGAAGAGACCCAGTACTTC. Amino acid sequence: CASSPRGGEETQYF.

The chain employs TRBV11-2 and TRBJ2-7; 7 bases are shared with TRBD1. J was trimmed by 2 bases and V by 5 bases; bases with no gene match: 9. Germline assignment: CDR1 SGHAT and CDR2 FQNNGV. The CDR3 runs to 15 residues. CDR3 in amino acids: CASSLRTGLTYEQYF. The CDR3 DNA follows: TGTGCCAGCAGCCTTCGGACAGGACTTACCTACGAGCAGTACTTC.

The V call is TRBV12-3 or TRBV12-4, the J call TRBJ1-2; TRBD1 aligns across 8 bases. After removal of 8 bases from V and 4 bases from J, the junction contained 6 bases not matched to a gene. This CDR3 spans 13 amino acids. The CDR3 reads CASGAQGVYGYTF. The CDR3 coding sequence is TGTGCCAGCGGGGCACAGGGGGTCTATGGCTACACCTTC.